The T cell receptor (beta chain) under discussion was sequenced for a study of cytomegalovirus exposure and HLA in healthy donors. Findings and caveats of the study: Rarity characterized most TCR sequences, yet some public TCRs appeared in many donors. Specificity of a few CMV-associated chains for CMV antigens was verified in vitro. Sequence variants that were highly shared formed a cluster that was likely a sequencing artifact. Later on, a genetic analysis was performed. It linked a missense variant in DCLRE1C with V- and J-gene trimming of TCR beta.

Both 60 Vbeta primers and 13 Jbeta primers went into the PCR. Clones were sequenced by immunoSEQ multiplex PCR, and TCRdb holds only the in-frame ones, with some missing. Here the sample spans 100,000 to 150,000 clones, under 85% being singletons. This clone was counted a few times. The antigen is not known. Looked up from germline, CDR1 is LNHNV and CDR2 is YYDKDF (reference sequence). Trimming took 5 bases from V and 3 from J, leaving 11 bases between them. The CDR3 loop spans 14 amino acids. The chain has TRBV15 and TRBJ1-5, with a possible D match to TRBD1 (6 bases). The TCR sequence derives from a woman aged 50 to 60 in good health and CMV-seropositive. The sample consisted of PBMCs. CDR3 sequence (DNA): TGTGCCACCAGCCCGGACAGCTTCAATCAGCCCCAGCATTTT. It encodes CATSPDSFNQPQHF.